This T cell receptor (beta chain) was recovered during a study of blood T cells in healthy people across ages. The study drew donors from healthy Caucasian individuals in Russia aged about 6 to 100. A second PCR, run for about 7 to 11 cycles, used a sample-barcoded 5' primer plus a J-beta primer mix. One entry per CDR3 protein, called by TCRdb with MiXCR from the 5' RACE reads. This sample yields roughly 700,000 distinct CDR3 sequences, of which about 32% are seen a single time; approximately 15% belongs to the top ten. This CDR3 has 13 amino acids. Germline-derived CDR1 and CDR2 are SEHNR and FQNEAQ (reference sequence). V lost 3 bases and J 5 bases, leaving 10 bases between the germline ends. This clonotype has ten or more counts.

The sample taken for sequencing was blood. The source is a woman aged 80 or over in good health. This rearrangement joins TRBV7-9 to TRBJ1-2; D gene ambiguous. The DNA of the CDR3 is TGTGCCAGCAGCTTCCGGGCCGAGTATGGCTACACCTTC. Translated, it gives CASSFRAEYGYTF.